One sample yielded the 5 T cell receptor beta chains listed below, sequenced in a study of blood T cell repertoires in COVID-19. Method: immunoSEQ multiplex PCR; TCRdb's copy keeps in-frame clones and lacks some. The table records more than 80,000 clones, around 88% of them present only once. The specimen sequenced was peripheral blood. These receptors were collected from a woman in her sixties with COVID-19, enrolled during active disease.

The rearrangement uses TRBV24-1 and TRBJ2-1; 9 nucleotides match TRBD2. The V segment lost 4 bases and the J segment 3 bases; nucleotides outside the gene matches: 9. Germline CDR1 is KGHDR and CDR2 is SFDVKD. The CDR3 is 17 amino acids. CDR3 nucleotide sequence: TGTGCCACCAGTGAAGAAAGCGGGGGGAGGATCTACAATGAGCAGTTCTTC. This gives the protein CATSEESGGRIYNEQFF.

The rearrangement uses TRBV6-5 and TRBJ2-3, with TRBD1 as a possible D gene (5 bases). The CDR3 has 16 amino acids. V dropped 0 bases and J dropped 0 bases, with 10 bases sitting between them. The germline gives CDR1 MNHEY, CDR2 SVGAGI. The CDR3 DNA follows: TGTGCCAGCAGTTACTCCCAGGGCCCCAGCACAGATACGCAGTATTTT. Encoded protein: CASSYSQGPSTDTQYF.

The chain is built from TRBV9 and TRBJ1-1; 8 nucleotides agree with TRBD1. J gave up 2 bases and V 4 bases, and 4 bases lay outside the gene matches. Germline CDR1 reads SGDLS; CDR2 reads YYNGEE. The CDR3 covers 14 residues. For the CDR3, the DNA is TGTGCCAGCAGCTCCACAGGGGGAAACACTGAAGCTTTCTTT. It specifies CASSSTGGNTEAFF.

There are a few counts of this clone. J is TRBJ1-1 and V is TRBV9; no reliable D call. The CDR3 covers 12 residues. Deletions cut 2 bases from V and 7 bases from J, with 9 bases between. CDR1 is SGDLS and CDR2 is YYNGEE in the germline V gene. CDR3 coding DNA: TGTGCCAGCAGCGTTGGAGGGAGTGAAGCTTTCTTT. Protein: CASSVGGSEAFF.

The genes are TRBV9 and TRBJ1-6; D is perhaps TRBD1 (5 bases). The CDR3 sequence is 16 residues long. CDR1 and CDR2 from the germline V gene are SGDLS and YYNGEE. Between the trimmed V and J ends, which lost 0 bases and 9 bases, there was a span of 16 bases. The CDR3 region has the DNA TGTGCCAGCAGCGTAGATTATGACAGTTTCGGTTCACCCCTCCACTTT. Translating gives CASSVDYDSFGSPLHF.